Included here is one T cell receptor beta chain sequence, with context. Its antigen is still unknown. V trimming: 2 bases; J trimming: 6 bases; junction bases outside the gene matches: 8. The V gene's germline CDR1 is MNHNS and CDR2 SASEGT. This CDR3 comprises 17 residues. These data originate in a study of radiotherapy plus CTLA-4 blockade in lung cancer. Study outcomes and limitations: Tumor-derived TCR clones expanded in blood after radiotherapy plus ipilimumab. How blood T cell clones changed early, along with interferon-beta, reportedly forecast response best.

Here immunoSEQ multiplex PCR was the method, and the copy in TCRdb shows in-frame clones only, minus some. In the table there are about 49,000 clones, approximately 85% of which are singletons. The V and J genes are TRBV6-1 and TRBJ2-1, with TRBD2 matching over 12 bases. This TCR was recovered from a human donor with non-small cell lung cancer whose response to radiotherapy plus ipilimumab could not be evaluated. The sequences come from peripheral blood, collected from a patient treated with radiotherapy plus ipilimumab. The CDR3 sequence: CASSELPGLAGSNEQFF. The CDR3 nucleotides are TGTGCCAGCAGTGAATTACCGGGACTAGCGGGCTCCAATGAGCAGTTCTTC.